The 11 T cell receptor beta chains below were found in one sample sequenced in a study of beta chain features in type 1 diabetes. Study-level points and caveats: A moderate, significant TCRB CDR3 shortening appeared in type 1 diabetes across four CD4+ subsets.

Every isolated RNA sample was fully reverse transcribed, so sequencing captured expressed TCRB transcripts. Some clones are missing from TCRdb's copy, which holds only in-frame ones; the method was immunoSEQ multiplex PCR. The sample lists over 600,000 clones, approximately 13% seen once, with over 0.1% in the top ten. The antigens of these receptors remain unknown. Sequences were obtained from naive CD4+ T cells from blood. Receptors originate from a man aged 25-40 years with type 1 diabetes.

This clone was seen a handful of times. The rearrangement links TRBV7-2 to TRBJ2-5; either TRBD1 or TRBD2 may fit D (5 bases each). The CDR3 length is 14 residues. Trimming left V 5 bases short and J 6 bases short, with 16 bases between. Looked up from germline, CDR1 is SGHTA and CDR2 is FQGNSA. CDR3 region: CASSTGTGRKTQYF. For the CDR3, the DNA is TGTGCCAGCAGCACCGGGACCGGGCGGAAGACCCAGTACTTC.

A few counts support this clone. This chain connects TRBV10-3 to TRBJ1-2, with no clear D. The CDR3 has 13 residues. CDR1 and CDR2 (germline): ENHRY, SYGVKD. V lost 3 bases, J lost 0 bases, and 5 bases lay in between. The CDR3 DNA is TGTGCCATCAGTGAAGATTCTAACTATGGCTACACCTTC. Its translation is CAISEDSNYGYTF.

The chain uses TRBV6-6 and TRBJ2-5; 7 bases fit TRBD1. The J call is in doubt because the DNA end fits TRBJ2-7 better. The CDR3 consists of 12 residues. The germline CDR1 and CDR2 sequences are MNHNY and SVGAGI (reference sequence). Here the CDR3 DNA reads TGTGCCAGCAGGTCGACAGGGAACGAGCAGTACTTC. Protein product: CASRSTGNEQYF.

V is TRBV13 and J is TRBJ1-1; D is unresolved. Trimming stripped 3 bases from V and 2 bases from J, with 7 bases between. This CDR3 has 13 residues. The germline V gene has CDR1 PRHDT and CDR2 FYEKMQ (reference sequence). This CDR3 reads CASSFRRNTEAFF. DNA of the CDR3: TGTGCCAGCAGCTTTCGGCGAAACACTGAAGCTTTCTTT.

The CDR3 here is CASGTGNYGYTF. DNA for the CDR3: TGTGCCAGTGGGACAGGGAACTATGGCTACACCTTC. This rearrangement joins TRBV28 to TRBJ1-2; 9 bases are shared with TRBD1. Losses at the gene ends were 9 bases for V and 2 bases for J; bases not matched to a gene: 1. This CDR3 is 12 amino acids long. Per the germline V gene, CDR1 is MDHEN and CDR2 is SYDVKM.

This clone was counted between two and nine times. The chain joins TRBV5-6 to TRBJ1-2; the D gene is possibly TRBD1 (5 bases). V was clipped by 2 bases and J by 3 bases, with 11 bases between them. Germline V CDR1 and CDR2: SGHDT, YYEEEE. This CDR3 is built from 14 residues. In DNA form, the CDR3 reads TGTGCCAGCAGCTTAAGACAGACGTACTATGGCTACACCTTC. This codes for CASSLRQTYYGYTF.

In this sample, this clone turned up a few times. The chain is built from TRBV4-3 and TRBJ1-4; no definite D call. The CDR3 spans 14 residues. Trimming removed 1 base at V and 4 bases at J, with 7 bases between. Germline CDR1 reads LGHNA; CDR2 reads YSLEER. For the CDR3, the DNA is TGCGCCAGCAGCCAAGGCGAAAGTAATGAAAAACTGTTTTTT. Protein product: CASSQGESNEKLFF.

The table lists this clone with a few counts. The genes are TRBV30 and TRBJ1-5, with D possibly matching TRBD1 (6 bases). V dropped 5 bases and J dropped 4 bases, with 30 bases sitting between them. CDR1 is GTSNPN, CDR2 SVGIG, per germline (reference sequence). The CDR3 has 19 residues. CDR3 residues: CAWSRTGLRTPLGNQPQHF. Written as DNA, the CDR3 is TGTGCCTGGTCAAGAACAGGGTTAAGGACTCCTCTAGGGAATCAGCCCCAGCATTTT.

A remark on this clone: This clone may be a read error of a much larger clone one base away. The chain links TRBV25-1 to TRBJ1-2; 7 positions match TRBD1. Trimming took 5 bases from V and 3 from J; bases not matched to a gene: 3. Germline CDR1 and CDR2: MGHDK and SYGVNS. This CDR3 is 13 amino acids long. This CDR3 reads CASSPGTDYGYTF. DNA of the CDR3: TGTGCCAGCAGTCCCGGGACAGACTATGGCTACACCTTC.

There are many counts of this clone. The rearrangement uses TRBV23-1 and TRBJ2-1, with TRBD2 matching over 7 bases. TRBV23-1 is labeled an ORF, and its function is uncertain. The CDR3 consists of 16 residues. V lost 0 bases and J lost 5; bases outside the gene matches: 7. As DNA, the CDR3 is TGCGCCAGCAGTCAATCGCGGCGGGGGACCGACAATGAGCAGTTCTTC. This sequence encodes CASSQSRRGTDNEQFF.

The V gene is TRBV5-6, the J gene TRBJ2-3, with 7 bases fitting TRBD2. Trimming cost V 4 bases and J 2 bases; bases outside gene matches: 13. The CDR3 contains 17 residues. The germline V gene has CDR1 SGHDT and CDR2 YYEEEE. Here the CDR3 DNA reads TGTGCCAGCAGCCACGCCATAGCGGGTTCCCACACAGATACGCAGTATTTT. It translates to CASSHAIAGSHTDTQYF.